This TCR beta chain stems from a study of patients and donors after allogeneic stem cell transplantation. TCRdb ran MiXCR on the RT-PCR reads and lists one entry per CDR3 protein. The data show about 200,000 distinct CDR3 sequences, 35% to 45% seen once. V was pared by 1 base and J by 6 bases, with 14 bases of the junction left unmatched. Germline assignment: CDR1 LGHNA and CDR2 YNFKEQ. The CDR3 totals 17 residues. The chain combines TRBV4-2 with TRBJ1-2; 7 bases align to TRBD1. Sequenced material: blood, either unsorted or a sorted T cell fraction (not recorded which). The receptor comes from a human donor who was either an allogeneic HSCT recipient or a stem cell or donor lymphocyte infusion donor (not recorded which). It is not recorded whose cells these are; they may come from a transplant donor. The CDR3 nucleotides are TGTGCCAGCAGCCAAGCCCACAGGGGTTCGGCCTGGAATGGCTACACCTTC. Amino acid sequence: CASSQAHRGSAWNGYTF.